Listed here are 10 T cell receptor beta chains from one sample, sequenced in a study of response to subunit inactivated influenza vaccine. Each CDR3 protein is one row after TCRdb ran MiXCR on the RT-PCR reads. The repertoire consists of 300,000 to 350,000 distinct CDR3 sequences, with around 20% occurring once and the leading ten covering approximately 10%. This specimen was PBMCs from blood, taken 21 months after vaccination. The receptors originated from a man aged 45 to 70 who received an inactivated influenza vaccine.

The V and J genes are TRBV15 and TRBJ2-2, with D possibly matching TRBD1 (5 bases). The CDR3 consists of 17 residues. CDR1 is LNHNV and CDR2 is YYDKDF in the germline V gene (reference sequence). V was shortened by 0 bases and J by 6 bases, with 17 bases between the two germline ends. For the CDR3, the DNA is TGTGCCACCAGCAGAGACTACCCAGGCAGGGCCGCCGGGGAGCTGTTTTTT. Residues: CATSRDYPGRAAGELFF.

This clonotype was counted only a few times. The CDR3 bases are TGCGCCAGCAGCCCCGGGGAATGGGAAGGGGATGGCTACACCTTC. Residues: CASSPGEWEGDGYTF. This chain connects TRBV4-1 to TRBJ1-2; maybe TRBD1 (5 bases). The CDR3 runs 15 residues. Germline CDR1 and CDR2: MGHRA and YSYEKL. The germline V and J ends were trimmed by 4 bases and 6 bases, with 18 bases remaining between them.

This clonotype has at least ten counts. V gene TRBV7-9 combines with J gene TRBJ1-1; no clear D gene. Germline lookup yields CDR1 SEHNR and CDR2 FQNEAQ (reference sequence). The CDR3 sequence is 13 residues long. The V end was cut by 4 bases, the J end by 3 bases, with 9 bases between. The CDR3 sequence is CASSSSAHTEAFF. For the CDR3, the DNA is TGTGCCAGCAGCTCGTCGGCCCACACTGAAGCTTTCTTT.

J is TRBJ2-1 and V is TRBV18, with D unclear. The CDR3 has 12 residues. Trimming removed 2 bases at V and 6 bases at J, with 5 bases between. Germline assignment: CDR1 KGHSH and CDR2 LQKENI. In DNA, the CDR3 is TGTGCCAGCTCACCAAACGGCAATGAGCAGTTCTTC. Translation: CASSPNGNEQFF.

The table lists this clonotype with a count of one. This may arise from a read error, as a much more abundant clone is one base away. The V call is TRBV27, the J call TRBJ1-1, with D tentatively TRBD1 (5 bases). This CDR3 is 15 amino acids long. Germline V CDR1 and CDR2: MNHEY, SMNVEV (reference sequence). The CDR3 is CASSPRTSRGTVAFF. Written as DNA, the CDR3 is TGTGCCAGCAGTCCCCGGACGTCTCGAGGGACTGTAGCTTTCTTT.

This clonotype was recorded many times. The rearrangement joins TRBV28 to TRBJ1-1; D call uncertain. The length of the CDR3 is 14 residues. V was cut by 6 bases and J by 0 bases, with 11 bases left in between. CDR1 and CDR2 (germline): MDHEN, SYDVKM. The CDR3 nucleotides are TGTGCCAGCAGCCTCTCTGACATGAACACTGAAGCTTTCTTT. It codes for CASSLSDMNTEAFF.

V and J are TRBV19 and TRBJ1-5; tentative D call: TRBD1 (5 bases). Per the germline V gene, CDR1 is LNHDA and CDR2 is SQIVND (reference sequence). This CDR3 has 15 amino acids. The V end was cut by 3 bases, the J end by 3 bases, with 12 bases between. The CDR3 nucleotides are TGTGCCAGTAGTATGCGGTCAGGGTACAATCAGCCCCAGCATTTT. Protein sequence: CASSMRSGYNQPQHF.

The J gene is TRBJ2-5, the V gene TRBV29-1, with TRBD1 matching 8 bases. The germline CDR1 and CDR2 sequences are SQVTM and ANQGSEA. After removal of 7 bases from V and 1 base from J, the junction contained 2 bases not matched to a gene. The length of the CDR3 is 12 residues. The DNA of the CDR3 is TGCAGCGCAGACAGGGGCCAAGAGACCCAGTACTTC. This encodes CSADRGQETQYF.

CDR3 residues: CSVEPTGSSSDTQYF. For the CDR3, the DNA is TGCAGCGTTGAGCCTACAGGCAGTTCATCAGATACGCAGTATTTT. This chain links TRBV29-1 with TRBJ2-3; a weak D match, TRBD1 (5 bases). CDR1 and CDR2 (germline): SQVTM, ANQGSEA. CDR3 length: 15 residues. The V and J ends lost 3 bases and 4 bases respectively, with 17 bases between them.

This clonotype was detected many times. CDR3 sequence: CASSHVSGVNYGYTF. The CDR3 DNA follows: TGCGCCAGCAGCCATGTATCGGGGGTTAACTATGGCTACACCTTC. V is TRBV4-1 and J is TRBJ1-2, with D maybe TRBD1 (5 bases). The CDR3 extends over 15 amino acids. Looked up from germline, CDR1 is MGHRA and CDR2 is YSYEKL. The V end lost 3 bases, the J end lost 1 base, and 12 bases lay between the germline ends.